This TCR beta chain emerged from a study of spatial heterogeneity in lung cancer. Notes on the study in general: Counts that tracked tumor mutation counts were those of expanded intratumoral alpha and beta TCRs. Counts of ubiquitous and regional expanded TCRs tracked ubiquitous and regional nonsynonymous mutations, respectively.

The germline V and J ends were trimmed by 6 bases and 4 bases, with 16 bases remaining between them. The CDR3 length is 15 residues. The time point is: sample taken at primary tumor resection. Donation came from approximately 69 patients with untreated early-stage non-small cell lung cancer. TCR cDNA molecules were tagged individually, and each one carried a unique molecular identifier. Each CDR3 protein gets one entry after TCRdb re-called the 5' RACE reads with MiXCR. There are some 2,300 distinct CDR3 sequences in the sample; approximately 22% occur only once, and around 24% lies in the top ten. By share of the sample, this clonotype is large. Antigen unknown.

Sequenced material: lung tumor tissue, taken at surgery. This sequence originates from a male donor with early-stage non-small cell lung cancer. The gene calls are TRBV12-3 or TRBV12-4 and TRBJ1-3; tentatively, D is TRBD1 (5 bases). The CDR3, as DNA: TGTGCCAGCAGGGGGGGGTGGCTGAGAGGAAACACCATATATTTT. Protein product: CASRGGWLRGNTIYF.